The T cell receptor beta chain described here comes from a study of blood T cell repertoires in COVID-19 (dated by TCRdb to about 2020). About the investigation overall: Samples covering the acute and convalescent phases of COVID-19 were provided by collaborators in the United States, Italy and Spain. Where HLA class I and class II types were available, the types were taken from metadata supplied by the sample provider, not from assay-based typing. Nearly every sample came with metadata listing a de-identified subject ID, COVID-19 status, age in years and sex. The dataset comprised deeply sampled blood TCRbeta repertoires from subjects exposed to, actively infected with, or recovered from COVID-19. Samples came from the ongoing ImmuneRACE study (first 160 participants) plus 1,254 subjects from 6 global collaborators. The repertoires were released in a freely available public database intended as a resource for research on the immune response to SARS-CoV-2. The material from the prospective study consisted of cDNA or gDNA derived from T cells, B-cell-depleted T cells, or PBMCs. General conclusions and limits of the study: Clinical and demographic metadata were provided uncurated, with the amount varying by source and participant.

Of note for this clone: Its antigen has not been determined. One base away there is no much larger clone; base qualities are not given.

TCRbeta CDR3 regions were amplified from genomic DNA by means of the immunoSEQ Assay, a bias-controlled multiplex PCR. Per the original workflow: Within the assay, amplification of reference gene primers was used to estimate how many nucleated cells each sample contained. To quantify the absolute abundance of each unique TCRbeta CDR3 rearrangement, sequence reads were collapsed and filtered. For each sample, productive Simpson clonality was calculated as the square root of Simpson's diversity index across productive rearrangements. Entries here come from immuneACCESS through TCRdb and include only in-frame sequences with V and J called. Some clones fail to appear in such tables; in the studies checked, an unresolved V gene covers under half of the shortfall, and the cause of the remainder is unknown. V, J and clone size derive from that table, while D and trimming were established from the DNA sequence. A total of more than 30,000 clones appear in this sample, 75% to 90% of them only once. Less than 25% of the sample is in the top ten clones.

Each collaborating institution followed its own protocols to collect whole blood in K2EDTA tubes. For TCRbeta analysis, collaborator samples were shipped as frozen whole blood, as isolated PBMCs, or as DNA extracted from either sample type. Sequenced: peripheral blood. This sequence originates from a man aged 45-65 years with active or convalescent COVID-19.

The DNA is TGTGCCAGCAGTTTAAAACCCGCAGGGTTGTCACCCCTCCACTTT. Its protein is CASSLKPAGLSPLHF. The chain joins TRBV28 to TRBJ1-6, and the D gene may be TRBD1, 5 bases matching. Trimming at the junction amounts to 2 bases on V and 10 bases on J, and the germline ends lie 15 bases apart. There are 15 amino acids in the CDR3, from cysteine to phenylalanine inclusive. This entry keeps only the CDR3 DNA: 45 bases, framed from base 1. The germline V gene supplies CDR1 MDHEN and CDR2 SYDVKM.